The 16 T cell receptor beta chains presented below share a single source sample, sequenced in a study of blood T cell repertoires in COVID-19. This table comes from immunoSEQ multiplex PCR, and its TCRdb copy is limited to in-frame clones, with some not included. The sample includes about 130,000 clones, 80% to 85% of them seen just once. The source material was peripheral blood. Receptors were obtained from a woman aged 45-60 years with acute or convalescent COVID-19.

The chain recombines TRBV14 with TRBJ2-3; 11 bases are a match to TRBD2. V trimming: 1 base; J trimming: 4 bases; junction bases outside the gene matches: 4. The V gene's germline CDR1 is SGHDN and CDR2 FVKESK. This CDR3 comprises 16 residues. The CDR3 nucleotides read TGTGCCAGCAGCCAAGGCACTAGCGGGAGTGCAGATACGCAGTATTTT. It translates to CASSQGTSGSADTQYF.

The V gene is TRBV15, the J gene TRBJ2-3; tentative D call: TRBD2 (6 bases). Per germline, CDR1 LNHNV and CDR2 YYDKDF (reference sequence). The length of the CDR3 is 15 residues. Between the trimmed V and J ends, which lost 1 base and 2 bases, there was a span of 10 bases. CDR3 in DNA: TGTGCCACCAGCAGAGGGGCGGGGTCCACAGATACGCAGTATTTT. It specifies CATSRGAGSTDTQYF.

This chain connects TRBV5-4 to TRBJ2-4; 7 bases line up with TRBD1. J was trimmed by 5 bases and V by 1 base; bases with no gene match: 0. The CDR3 sequence is 13 residues long. CDR1 is SGHNT and CDR2 is YYREEE in the germline V gene (reference sequence). CDR3 sequence reads: CASSLTGENIQYF. The CDR3 nucleotides are TGTGCCAGCAGCTTGACAGGGGAAAACATTCAGTACTTC.

The gene calls are TRBV6-2 or TRBV6-3 and TRBJ1-1; D not certain. CDR1 MNHEY and CDR2 SVGEGT come from the germline V gene. This CDR3 is 12 amino acids long. Deletions cut 5 bases from V and 4 bases from J, with 8 bases between. This CDR3 is CASSRHLTEAFF. DNA for the CDR3: TGTGCCAGCAGTCGACACCTCACTGAAGCTTTCTTT.

This rearrangement joins TRBV28 to TRBJ2-7; a weak D match, TRBD2 (5 bases). The ends were cut back, 3 bases at V and 2 bases at J, with 11 bases in the middle. The CDR3 extends over 14 amino acids. Germline assignment: CDR1 MDHEN and CDR2 SYDVKM. CDR3 sequence: CASSFYGSAYEQYF. The CDR3 DNA is TGTGCCAGCAGTTTTTATGGGAGCGCCTACGAGCAGTACTTC.

About this clone itself: Other DNA sequences from this sample encode an identical CDR3 as well. The chain couples TRBV18 to TRBJ1-1; no clear D gene. From germline, CDR1 is KGHSH and CDR2 LQKENI. CDR3 length: 15 residues. V was cut by 3 bases and J by 1 base, with 12 bases left in between. The CDR3 DNA reads as TGTGCCAGCTCACCTAGCGGCACGCGGAACACTGAAGCTTTCTTT. It codes for CASSPSGTRNTEAFF. The entire variable domain, with the rest obtained from reference TRBV18 and TRBJ1-1, is as follows: NAGVMQNPRHLVRRRGQEARLRCSPMKGHSHVYWYRQLPEEGLKFMVYLQKENIIDESGMPKERFSAEFPKEGPSILRIQQVVRGDSAAYFCASSPSGTRNTEAFFGQGTRLTVV.

This clone was recorded a few times. The J gene is TRBJ2-2, the V gene TRBV19; a weak D match, TRBD2 (5 bases). The CDR3 is 15 residues long. V was clipped by 5 bases and J by 6 bases, with 16 bases between them. Germline lookup yields CDR1 LNHDA and CDR2 SQIVND (reference sequence). In DNA, the CDR3 is TGTGCCAGTAGTCGTCCGGGGAAGAATCCCGGGGAGCTGTTTTTT. Translated: CASSRPGKNPGELFF.

This chain links TRBV10-3 with TRBJ2-2; D is unclear. CDR1 ENHRY and CDR2 SYGVKD come from the germline V gene. The CDR3 consists of 14 residues. V was pared by 6 bases and J by 0 bases, with 8 bases between. CDR3 nucleotide sequence: TGTGCCATCAGCGACTGGACGAACACCGGGGAGCTGTTTTTT. It yields the protein CAISDWTNTGELFF.

This chain links TRBV19 with TRBJ1-5, with D tentatively TRBD1 (5 bases). Germline lookup yields CDR1 LNHDA and CDR2 SQIVND (reference sequence). Trimming stripped 10 bases from V and 4 bases from J, with 14 bases between. The CDR3 has 13 residues. DNA of the CDR3: TGTGCCACCAAGGAGGGGCCTAATCAGCCCCAGCATTTT. It yields the protein CATKEGPNQPQHF.

J is TRBJ2-7 and V is TRBV3-1 (or the pseudogene TRBV3-2); 8 nucleotides align to TRBD1. V shed 3 bases and J 3 bases; nucleotides not matched to a gene: 7. The germline CDR1 and CDR2 sequences are LGHDT and YNNKEL (reference sequence). The CDR3 has 15 amino acids. The CDR3: CASSQGRTGLYEQYF. The CDR3 nucleotides are TGTGCCAGCAGCCAGGGGAGGACAGGGCTCTACGAGCAGTACTTC.

This clone has only one observation. This rearrangement joins TRBV12-5 to TRBJ2-1, with 8 bases matching TRBD2. The CDR3 is made up of 15 amino acids. The germline CDR1 and CDR2 sequences are LGHNT and FRNRAP. V lost 6 bases, J lost 4 bases, and 8 bases stayed unmatched. CDR3 in amino acids: CASGVGGGVYNEQFF. The CDR3 DNA reads TGTGCTAGTGGCGTCGGGGGGGGAGTATACAATGAGCAGTTCTTC.

The genes are TRBV4-2 and TRBJ1-4, with TRBD1 as a possible D gene (6 bases). V was pared by 8 bases and J by 5 bases, with 15 bases between. Germline lookup yields CDR1 LGHNA and CDR2 YNFKEQ. CDR3 size: 14 residues. The DNA of the CDR3 is TGTGCCAGCTCAGCAGGGGTTTCGAATGAAAAACTGTTTTTT. It translates to CASSAGVSNEKLFF.

The chain is built from TRBV5-5 and TRBJ2-3, with 8 bases that match TRBD2. Trimming at V came to 4 bases and at J to 1 base, leaving 8 bases not matched to a gene. The CDR3 contains 16 residues. The V gene's germline CDR1 is SGHKS and CDR2 YYEKEE (reference sequence). The chain's CDR3 is CASSLDPTSGTDTQYF. The CDR3 DNA sequence: TGTGCCAGCAGCCTCGACCCGACTAGCGGCACAGATACGCAGTATTTT.

CDR3 amino acids: CASRSTGVKDGYTF. DNA of the CDR3: TGCGCCAGCAGATCGACAGGGGTTAAGGATGGCTACACCTTC. J is TRBJ1-2 and V is TRBV5-1; 8 positions agree with TRBD1. In germline, CDR1 is SGHRS, CDR2 YFSETQ. The J segment lost 6 bases and the V segment lost 5 bases, leaving 9 bases of the junction unmatched. CDR3 length: 14 amino acids.

A few counts support this clone. V usage is TRBV29-1 and J usage is TRBJ2-2, with TRBD1 as a possible D gene (6 bases). The length of the CDR3 is 14 residues. V was trimmed by 7 bases and J by 6 bases, leaving 18 bases between them. Per germline, CDR1 SQVTM and CDR2 ANQGSEA. The CDR3 DNA sequence: TGCAGCGGTGGCTTCGAAACAGGGTCCGGGGAGCTGTTTTTT. It translates to CSGGFETGSGELFF.

The CDR3 bases are TGCGCCAGCAGTGAATCGGGCTCCTACGAGCAGTACTTC. This translates into CASSESGSYEQYF. J is TRBJ2-7 and V is TRBV10-1, with D unclear. Trimming shortened V by 3 bases and J by 0 bases, and 6 bases separated the two germline ends. The germline V gene has CDR1 WNHNN and CDR2 SYGVQD (reference sequence). The CDR3 sequence is 13 residues long.